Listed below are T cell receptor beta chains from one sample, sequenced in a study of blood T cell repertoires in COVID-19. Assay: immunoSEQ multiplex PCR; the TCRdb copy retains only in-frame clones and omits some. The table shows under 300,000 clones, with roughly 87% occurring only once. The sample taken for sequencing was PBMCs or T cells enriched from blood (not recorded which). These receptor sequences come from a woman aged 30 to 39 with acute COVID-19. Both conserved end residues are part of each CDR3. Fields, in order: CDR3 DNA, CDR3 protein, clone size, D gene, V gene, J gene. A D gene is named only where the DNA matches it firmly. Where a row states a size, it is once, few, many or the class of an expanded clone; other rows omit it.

CDR3 DNA: TGTGCCAGCAGCTTGTTCCACAAAGCTTTCTTT; CDR3 protein: CASSLFHKAFF; clone size: .; D gene: .; V gene: TRBV5-5; J gene: TRBJ1-1
CDR3 DNA: TGCAGCGTGGGGATCACAGGGGAAGGGAGCAATCAGCCCCAGCATTTT; CDR3 protein: CSVGITGEGSNQPQHF; clone size: .; D gene: TRBD1; V gene: TRBV29-1; J gene: TRBJ1-5
CDR3 DNA: TGTGCCACAACGTCCAGGGGGCAGACCGGGGAGCTGTTTTTT; CDR3 protein: CATTSRGQTGELFF; clone size: once; D gene: TRBD1; V gene: TRBV6-5; J gene: TRBJ2-2
CDR3 DNA: TGTGCCAGCAGCTTGGTGGCCGGACAGGGGAAAAACATTCAGTACTTC; CDR3 protein: CASSLVAGQGKNIQYF; clone size: .; D gene: TRBD1; V gene: TRBV5-6; J gene: TRBJ2-4
CDR3 DNA: TGTGCCAGCAGCTTTACAGGGGTGGGAACTGAAGCTTTCTTT; CDR3 protein: CASSFTGVGTEAFF; clone size: .; D gene: TRBD1; V gene: TRBV7-9; J gene: TRBJ1-1
CDR3 DNA: TGTGTCAGCAGTTACTCGGCTAGCAATCAGCCCCAGCATTTT; CDR3 protein: CVSSYSASNQPQHF; clone size: .; D gene: .; V gene: TRBV6-2/TRBV6-3; J gene: TRBJ1-5
CDR3 DNA: TGTGCCAGCAGCGACTTCTCCGGGACAGAAAACTATGGCTACACCTTC; CDR3 protein: CASSDFSGTENYGYTF; clone size: once; D gene: TRBD1; V gene: TRBV27; J gene: TRBJ1-2
CDR3 DNA: TGTGCCAGCAGTGAAGCGCCAGGGGTACTCGAGCAGTACTTC; CDR3 protein: CASSEAPGVLEQYF; clone size: .; D gene: .; V gene: TRBV6-1; J gene: TRBJ2-7
CDR3 DNA: TGCGCCAGCAGTCGTTTTGGCGGACAGGGAGCCTACAATGAGCAGTTCTTC; CDR3 protein: CASSRFGGQGAYNEQFF; clone size: .; D gene: TRBD1; V gene: TRBV10-2; J gene: TRBJ2-1
CDR3 DNA: TGTGCCAGCAGCTTAGCGACTAGCTACGAGCAGTACTTC; CDR3 protein: CASSLATSYEQYF; clone size: .; D gene: .; V gene: TRBV7-2; J gene: TRBJ2-7
CDR3 DNA: TGTGCCAGCAGCGTACGGCTACATCTAGCGGGAGGAGAAGATACGCAGTATTTT; CDR3 protein: CASSVRLHLAGGEDTQYF; clone size: .; D gene: TRBD2; V gene: TRBV11-2; J gene: TRBJ2-3
CDR3 DNA: TGTGCCAGCAGCTCCCGGACTAGCGGGAATATCAATGAGCAGTTCTTC; CDR3 protein: CASSSRTSGNINEQFF; clone size: once; D gene: TRBD2; V gene: TRBV5-4; J gene: TRBJ2-1
CDR3 DNA: TGTGCCAGCAGCCAAGATTACGAGCCTCTCCGGGGAAAGACCCAGTACTTC; CDR3 protein: CASSQDYEPLRGKTQYF; clone size: .; D gene: .; V gene: TRBV14; J gene: TRBJ2-5
CDR3 DNA: TGTGCCAGTAGCGACAGGGTGGGCACTGAAGCTTTCTTT; CDR3 protein: CASSDRVGTEAFF; clone size: once; D gene: TRBD1; V gene: TRBV19; J gene: TRBJ1-1